The rows below give T cell receptor beta chains drawn from one sample of a study of shared clonotypes between healthy human individuals. The method was immunoSEQ multiplex PCR; TCRdb's version includes in-frame clones alone and lacks a portion of them. The sample has millions of clones; more than 80% are singletons. Input material: naive CD4+ T cells from PBMCs. The receptors stem from a man younger than 35 in good health. Some clones in this sample may be carry-over from other donors' samples. Both conserved end residues are part of each CDR3. The order of the fields is D gene, CDR3 length, clone size, V gene, J gene, CDR3 DNA, CDR3 protein. D genes are given only for firm matches. Size is stated for part of the rows, as once, few or many counts, or as a class when the clone is expanded.

TRBD2	16	.	TRBV7-2	TRBJ2-1	TGTGCCAGCAGCTTAGGCCCTAGCGGGAGCTACAATGAGCAGTTCTTC	CASSLGPSGSYNEQFF
TRBD1	16	.	TRBV28	TRBJ1-5	TGTGCCAGCAGTTTTCTTGCCCGACAGGGAGGTCAGCCCCAGCATTTT	CASSFLARQGGQPQHF
TRBD2	16	.	TRBV7-9	TRBJ2-3	TGTGCCAGCAGCTCCCCCGGGACTAGCGTTACAGATACGCAGTATTTT	CASSSPGTSVTDTQYF
.	17	once	TRBV4-1	TRBJ2-6	TGCGCCAGCAGCCAAGATCAGGGAGCTTGGGGGGCCAACGTCCTGACTTTC	CASSQDQGAWGANVLTF
.	15	.	TRBV5-1	TRBJ2-1	TGCGCCAGCAGCTTGGGCGGACACCTCTACAATGAGCAGTTCTTC	CASSLGGHLYNEQFF
.	14	.	TRBV9	TRBJ2-7	TGTGCCAGCAGCGAGTGGGACGGGTACGGGGAGCAGTACTTC	CASSEWDGYGEQYF
TRBD1	16	.	TRBV7-8	TRBJ1-1	TGTGCCAGCACTGACAGGGATCACGTAACGAACACTGAAGCTTTCTTT	CASTDRDHVTNTEAFF
.	15	.	TRBV6-5	TRBJ2-7	TGTGCCAGCAGTAGGAGCGGAGAAAGCTCCTACGAGCAGTACTTC	CASSRSGESSYEQYF
TRBD1	15	.	TRBV7-8	TRBJ2-7	TGTGCCAGCAGCCCCTCTTCTGGGGCAGGGGGAGAGCAGTACTTC	CASSPSSGAGGEQYF
TRBD2	17	.	TRBV19	TRBJ2-3	TGTGCCAGTAGTGGTCGACTAGCGGGGTCTAGCACAGATACGCAGTATTTT	CASSGRLAGSSTDTQYF
.	16	.	TRBV7-2	TRBJ1-5	TGTGCCAGCAGCTTAATGGGGTTAGGGCAAACTCAGCCCCAGCATTTT	CASSLMGLGQTQPQHF
TRBD2	15	.	TRBV28	TRBJ2-7	TGTGCCAGCAGTCCTGGACTAGCGGGACGGTACGAGCAGTACTTC	CASSPGLAGRYEQYF
.	17	.	TRBV28	TRBJ1-5	TGTGCCAGCAGTCCCGGACAGCCCCATTATAGCAATCAGCCCCAGCATTTT	CASSPGQPHYSNQPQHF
.	13	few	TRBV5-1	TRBJ1-5	TGCGCCAGCAGCTTTGGTAGCAATCAGCCCCAGCATTTT	CASSFGSNQPQHF
TRBD1	14	once	TRBV29-1	TRBJ2-7	TGCAGCGCTGGGACAGGGGGCGTTTACTACGAGCAGTACTTC	CSAGTGGVYYEQYF
.	14	.	TRBV19	TRBJ1-5	TGTGCCAGTAGCTGGGCGGGCCTCAATCAGCCCCAGCATTTT	CASSWAGLNQPQHF
.	15	.	TRBV14	TRBJ2-5	TGTGCCAGCAGCCCCATTCTCGAGGGTCAAGAGACCCAGTACTTC	CASSPILEGQETQYF
.	15	.	TRBV2	TRBJ2-1	TGTGCCAGCAGGAAGGCTCCGGACGCTTACAATGAGCAGTTCTTC	CASRKAPDAYNEQFF
.	14	.	TRBV2	TRBJ1-5	TGTGCCAGCAGTGGGACGGTTAGCAATCAGCCCCAGCATTTT	CASSGTVSNQPQHF
.	16	.	TRBV28	TRBJ1-1	TGTGCCAGCAGTTTTAGGGAGGGAGTCGCGAACACTGAAGCTTTCTTT	CASSFREGVANTEAFF
TRBD2	17	.	TRBV30	TRBJ2-1	TGTGCCTGGAGTGTGGTTATCACTAGCGGAACCCTTAATGAGCAGTTCTTC	CAWSVVITSGTLNEQFF
.	16	.	TRBV28	TRBJ2-3	TGTGCCAGCAGTTTGACAGGAGCATACCGCACAGATACGCAGTATTTT	CASSLTGAYRTDTQYF
.	14	.	TRBV5-1	TRBJ2-5	TGCGCCAGCAGCTTGGCCTATGGGGGAGAGACCCAGTACTTC	CASSLAYGGETQYF
.	10	.	TRBV20-1	TRBJ2-5	TGCAGTGCTGGGCCGGGACTCCAGTACTTC	CSAGPGLQYF
TRBD1	17	.	TRBV6-4	TRBJ2-7	TGTGCCAGCAGTGACTCGCCACTGACAGGGTGCTCCTACGAGCAGTACTTC	CASSDSPLTGCSYEQYF
TRBD2	14	.	TRBV2	TRBJ2-1	TGTGCCACCATTAGCGGGAGGGGCTACAATGAGCAGTTCTTC	CATISGRGYNEQFF
TRBD1	13	.	TRBV5-1	TRBJ1-2	TGCGCCAGCAGCCTAGGACAGGGGGACGGCTACACCTTC	CASSLGQGDGYTF
TRBD1	16	.	TRBV5-4	TRBJ2-1	TGTGCCAGCAGCTCTCGCGGACAGGGAGTCTTCAATGAGCAGTTCTTC	CASSSRGQGVFNEQFF
TRBD1	14	.	TRBV7-2	TRBJ1-5	TGTGCCAGCAGCCAGACAGGGGGCTTTCAGCCCCAGCATTTT	CASSQTGGFQPQHF
.	15	.	TRBV27	TRBJ1-1	TGTGCCAGCAGCCCCATAAGACTAACCCTCGGTGTTGCTTTCTTT	CASSPIRLTLGVAFF
.	13	few	TRBV10-1	TRBJ1-1	TGCGCCAGCAGTGAGTCAATGGTGACTGAAGCTTTCTTT	CASSESMVTEAFF
.	13	.	TRBV10-3	TRBJ2-3	TGTGCCATCAGTGATCAATACACAGATACGCAGTATTTT	CAISDQYTDTQYF
TRBD2	15	once	TRBV28	TRBJ2-3	TGTGCCAGCTCAACTAGCGGGGGCTACGCAGATACGCAGTATTTT	CASSTSGGYADTQYF
.	17	.	TRBV25-1	TRBJ2-1	TGTGCCAGCAGTGAAGGGGTGGGGAGGAGCTCCTACAATGAGCAGTTCTTC	CASSEGVGRSSYNEQFF
.	18	.	TRBV10-2	TRBJ1-4	TGCGCCAGCAGTAGATTCACAGGGCCGATTGCAACTAATGAAAAACTGTTTTTT	CASSRFTGPIATNEKLFF
TRBD1	15	.	TRBV2	TRBJ1-1	TGTGCCAGCAGTGGGACAGGGGGCAAGGGCACTGAAGCTTTCTTT	CASSGTGGKGTEAFF
.	14	.	TRBV9	TRBJ2-6	TGTGCCAGCAGCGCTAGGGCTGGGGCCAACGTCCTGACTTTC	CASSARAGANVLTF
TRBD2	15	.	TRBV28	TRBJ2-3	TGTGCCAGCCCCCCCGCAGCGGGAGGCACAGATACGCAGTATTTT	CASPPAAGGTDTQYF
.	13	.	TRBV27	TRBJ2-7	TGTGCCAGCAGTCTCCCCCCCTTCTACGAGCAGTACTTC	CASSLPPFYEQYF
TRBD1	16	.	TRBV28	TRBJ2-7	TGTGCCAGCAGAGGGACAGGGTCAAGTCTGAGCTACGAGCAGTACTTC	CASRGTGSSLSYEQYF
.	14	.	TRBV6-6	TRBJ1-2	TGTGCCAGCAGTTACAAAGACCGCGACTATGGCTACACCTTC	CASSYKDRDYGYTF
TRBD2	15	.	TRBV14	TRBJ2-7	TGTGCCAGCAGCCCGAGACTAGCCCGGGCCTACGAGCAGTACTTC	CASSPRLARAYEQYF
.	15	.	TRBV27	TRBJ1-3	TGTGCCAGCAGTCCGAACAGGTACTCTGGAAACACCATATATTTT	CASSPNRYSGNTIYF
.	15	.	TRBV5-1	TRBJ2-2	TGCGCCAGCAGCCAATCGGGGCGCGGGCTCGGGGAGCTGTTTTTT	CASSQSGRGLGELFF
TRBD2	15	.	TRBV12-5	TRBJ2-1	TGTGCTAGTGGTCCGACTAGCGGGGGGAACAATGAGCAGTTCTTC	CASGPTSGGNNEQFF
.	16	.	TRBV10-3	TRBJ1-5	TGTGCCATCAGTGAAGACGGGATGGCCGCCGCGTGGCCCCAGCATTTT	CAISEDGMAAAWPQHF
.	15	once	TRBV2	TRBJ1-2	TGTGCCAGCGGCCTCGGGCCAAGGACTACATATGGCTACACCTTC	CASGLGPRTTYGYTF
.	12	.	TRBV6-1	TRBJ2-1	TGTGCCAGCAGCCGGACTTCTAATGAGCAGTTCTTC	CASSRTSNEQFF
.	13	.	TRBV25-1	TRBJ2-3	TGTGCCAGCAGTGAAGCCCGTTCAGATACGCAGTATTTT	CASSEARSDTQYF
.	16	.	TRBV19	TRBJ2-2	TGTGCCAGTGCAGTATTGGGCAGCACGAACACCGGGGAGCTGTTTTTT	CASAVLGSTNTGELFF
.	15	.	TRBV5-1	TRBJ2-1	TGCGCCAGCAGCTCGGGGGGCCGGGGCTACAATGAGCAGTTCTTC	CASSSGGRGYNEQFF